This T cell receptor (beta chain) was documented in a study of blood T cells in healthy people across ages. V dropped 7 bases and J dropped 5 bases, with 21 bases sitting between them. The CDR3 runs 14 residues. Germline V gives CDR1 SQVTM, CDR2 ANQGSEA. The second PCR ran roughly 7 to 12 cycles with a sample-barcoded 5' primer and J-beta primers. TCRdb re-called the 5' RACE reads with MiXCR, one entry per CDR3 protein. This table has more than 1 million distinct CDR3 sequences, around 43% appearing once. Sequences were obtained from blood. The chain combines TRBV29-1 with TRBJ2-7, with D possibly TRBD2 on 5 matching bases. The receptor's source is a woman aged 55-70 years in good health. CDR3 loop: CSAGGRGRLNEQYF. The CDR3 nucleotides are TGCAGCGCCGGAGGCCGGGGAAGACTAAACGAGCAGTACTTC.